The 11 T cell receptor beta chains below come from one sample, sequenced in a study of blood T cell repertoires in COVID-19. Libraries were prepared by immunoSEQ multiplex PCR; TCRdb keeps only in-frame clonotypes and omits some of them. The sample carries some 40,000 clones, approximately 80% recorded once. The specimen sequenced was peripheral blood. Receptors originate from a woman aged 80 or over with acute or convalescent COVID-19.

The chain links TRBV28 to TRBJ2-3; D perhaps matches TRBD1 (6 bases). Germline V gene sequence: CDR1 MDHEN, CDR2 SYDVKM. V was cut by 1 base and J by 10 bases, with 12 bases left in between. The CDR3 loop spans 13 amino acids. The chain's CDR3 is CASSLSQGRAQYF. CDR3 DNA: TGTGCCAGCAGTTTATCACAGGGTCGCGCGCAGTATTTT. Variable domain in full (rest from reference TRBV28 and TRBJ2-3): DVKVTQSSRYLVKRTGEKVFLECVQDMDHENMFWYRQDPGLGLRLIYFSYDVKMKEKGDIPEGYSVSREKKERFSLILESASTNQTSMYLCASSLSQGRAQYFGPGTRLTVL.

The chain combines TRBV19 with TRBJ2-1, with a possible D match to TRBD1 (6 bases). The germline V gene encodes CDR1 LNHDA and CDR2 SQIVND (reference sequence). This CDR3 has 17 residues. Trimming pared 4 bases from V and 0 bases from J, leaving 16 bases between. CDR3: CASSKYGTSSSYNEQFF. CDR3 DNA sequence: TGTGCCAGTAGTAAGTACGGGACATCGAGCTCCTACAATGAGCAGTTCTTC.

The chain links TRBV29-1 to TRBJ1-1; D is perhaps TRBD1 (6 bases). Looked up from germline, CDR1 is SQVTM and CDR2 is ANQGSEA. CDR3 length equals 13 residues. The V and J ends lost 7 bases and 1 base respectively, with 13 bases between them. In DNA form, the CDR3 reads TGCAGCGGCGAAACAGGGTGGAACACTGAAGCTTTCTTT. It is translated as CSGETGWNTEAFF. The full variable domain, its missing parts supplied by reference TRBV29-1 and TRBJ1-1, is SAVISQKPSRDICQRGTSLTIQCQVDSQVTMMFWYRQQPGQSLTLIATANQGSEATYESGFVIDKFPISRPNLTFSTLTVSNMSPEDSSIYLCSGETGWNTEAFFGQGTRLTVV.

V gene TRBV3-1 (or the pseudogene TRBV3-2) combines with J gene TRBJ2-5; 8 bases fit TRBD1. J gave up 5 bases and V 1 base, and 3 bases lay outside the gene matches. Germline V gives CDR1 LGHDT, CDR2 YNNKEL (reference sequence). This CDR3 spans 14 amino acids. CDR3: CASSQGQGRETQYF. In DNA, the CDR3 is TGTGCCAGCAGCCAAGGACAGGGGCGGGAGACCCAGTACTTC.

The chain carries TRBV7-2 and TRBJ2-7, with 7 nucleotides matching TRBD1. The junction had 6 bases not matched to a gene; V was cut back by 4 bases and J by 0 bases. Germline CDR1 and CDR2: SGHTA and FQGNSA. This CDR3 region has 15 residues. The CDR3 sequence: CASSSWTGSSYEQYF. CDR3 sequence (DNA): TGTGCCAGCAGCTCTTGGACAGGAAGCTCCTACGAGCAGTACTTC.

V usage is TRBV7-8 and J usage is TRBJ2-5, with 9 bases lining up with TRBD2. The CDR3 totals 16 residues. Germline lookup yields CDR1 SGHVS and CDR2 FQNEAQ. Trimming at V came to 2 bases and at J to 5 bases, leaving 9 bases not matched to a gene. The CDR3 region has the DNA TGTGCCAGCAGCTTATTTGGCGGGGGGGCCTTCGAGACCCAGTACTTC. Its protein product is CASSLFGGGAFETQYF.

This sequence joins TRBV27 and TRBJ1-4; TRBD1 matches 10 bases. After removal of 4 bases from V and 10 bases from J, the junction contained 6 bases not matched to a gene. This CDR3 comprises 14 residues. Per germline, CDR1 MNHEY and CDR2 SMNVEV (reference sequence). The CDR3 DNA reads TGTGCCAGCAGTTCCGACAGGGGGCGAGGAAAACTGTTTTTT. Translation: CASSSDRGRGKLFF.

This chain links TRBV10-2 with TRBJ2-7; perhaps TRBD1 as D (5 bases). The germline gives CDR1 WSHSY, CDR2 SAAADI. The length of the CDR3 is 17 residues. V lost 0 bases and J lost 5, with 20 bases in between. This chain's CDR3 is CASSESRDSQAPNEQYF. CDR3 nucleotide sequence: TGCGCCAGCAGTGAGTCTAGGGATTCACAGGCACCAAACGAGCAGTACTTC.

The chain carries TRBV7-9 and TRBJ2-2, with 8 bases lining up with TRBD1. The CDR3 has 14 residues. J was trimmed by 7 bases and V by 4 bases; bases with no gene match: 5. CDR1 and CDR2 (germline): SEHNR, FQNEAQ (reference sequence). In DNA, the CDR3 is TGTGCCAGCAGCTGGGGACAGGTCATCGGGGAGCTGTTTTTT. Its translation is CASSWGQVIGELFF.

This chain uses TRBV11-3 with TRBJ2-5; 12 bases agree with TRBD2. J gave up 1 base and V 8 bases, and 5 bases lay outside the gene matches. The CDR3 has 15 residues. Germline V gene lookup returns CDR1 SGHNT and CDR2 YENEEA. The DNA for the CDR3 is TGTGCCAGCGTCCCGGGACTAGCGGGCCAAGAGACCCAGTACTTC. The encoded protein is CASVPGLAGQETQYF.

This rearrangement joins TRBV27 to TRBJ2-5; D gene unclear. Germline V gene data show CDR1 as MNHEY and CDR2 as SMNVEV (reference sequence). The CDR3 sequence is 15 residues long. V gave up 2 bases and J gave up 1 base, with 11 bases separating them. This CDR3 is CASSLSWAVQETQYF. CDR3 coding DNA: TGTGCCAGCAGTTTAAGTTGGGCAGTCCAAGAGACCCAGTACTTC.